The 6 T cell receptor beta chains in this list originate from one sample, sequenced in a study of T cells in Graves' hyperthyroidism and ophthalmopathy. Template material for amplifying TCR beta CDR3 regions consisted of RNA transcripts. The HTBI set primed first-round TCR CDR3 RT-PCR. TCRdb re-analysed the multiplex PCR reads in MiXCR, keeping a single row per CDR3 protein. The sample consists of hundreds of thousands of distinct CDR3 sequences, roughly 14% of them appearing once. Sequencing was done on a sample of blood. These receptors were taken from a woman under 30 with Graves' hyperthyroidism.

This clonotype was recorded many times. The chain couples TRBV5-1 to TRBJ1-6; D call uncertain. Between the trimmed V and J ends, which lost 1 base and 6 bases, there was a span of 8 bases. The CDR3 has 14 amino acids. Germline-derived CDR1 and CDR2 are SGHRS and YFSETQ. CDR3 loop: CASSLWASNSPLHF. The CDR3 coding sequence is TGCGCCAGCAGCTTGTGGGCGAGTAATTCACCCCTCCACTTT.

This clonotype was counted between two and nine times. The CDR3 spells CASEKGGEQFF. The CDR3 DNA is TGTGCCAGTGAAAAAGGTGGTGAGCAGTTCTTC. The chain joins TRBV6-1 to TRBJ2-1; D unclear. V was pared by 9 bases and J by 9 bases, with 12 bases between. Looked up from germline, CDR1 is MNHNS and CDR2 is SASEGT. This CDR3 spans 11 amino acids.

At least ten counts were recorded for this clonotype. The rearrangement joins TRBV2 to TRBJ2-7; TRBD1 matches 9 bases. The junction had 14 bases not matched to a gene; V was cut back by 5 bases and J by 3 bases. The CDR3 spans 17 residues. CDR1 and CDR2 (germline): SNHLY, FYNNEI. The CDR3 loop is CASSSPDTGGPFYEQYF. In DNA form, the CDR3 reads TGTGCCAGCAGTTCGCCCGACACAGGGGGCCCCTTCTACGAGCAGTACTTC.

At least ten counts were recorded for this clonotype. The V call is TRBV20-1, the J call TRBJ2-1, with D tentatively TRBD1 or TRBD2 (5 bases each). The CDR3 loop spans 15 amino acids. Germline CDR1 reads DFQATT; CDR2 reads SNEGSKA (reference sequence). V was cut by 2 bases and J by 2 bases, with 13 bases left in between. The CDR3, as DNA: TGCAGTGCTAGAATCAGGGCGAGGGCCTACAATGAGCAGTTCTTC. Protein product: CSARIRARAYNEQFF.

This clonotype was observed a handful of times. The genes are TRBV6-5 and TRBJ1-2; TRBD1 agrees at 11 bases. V gave up 2 bases and J gave up 9 bases; unmatched junction bases: 5. In germline, CDR1 is MNHEY, CDR2 SVGAGI. This CDR3 has 14 amino acids. DNA of the CDR3: TGTGCCAGCAGTTACCCCGGGACAGGGGGAAGCTACACCTTC. It codes for CASSYPGTGGSYTF.

For this clonotype: This may be a read error: a much more frequent sequence differs by one nucleotide. The rearrangement links TRBV5-1 to TRBJ2-1; D is unresolved. Trimming shortened V by 2 bases and J by 7 bases, and 10 bases separated the two germline ends. Germline CDR1 is SGHRS and CDR2 is YFSETQ. The CDR3 covers 13 residues. The CDR3 region is CASSFTIGNEQFF. CDR3 nucleotides: TGCGCCAGCAGCTTTACGATTGGTAATGAGCAGTTCTTC.